The rows below give T cell receptor beta chains drawn from one sample of a study of blood T cell repertoires in COVID-19. Some clones are missing from TCRdb's copy, which holds only in-frame ones; the method was immunoSEQ multiplex PCR. The sample carries a few hundred thousand clones, about 84% recorded once. Sequencing was carried out using peripheral blood. The origin of the receptors is a man aged 80 or over with acute or convalescent COVID-19. Each CDR3 is given with its conserved first and last residue. The D gene is left open where the match is weak. Expanded clones are given a class, and other clones once, few, many or no size at all.

D gene	V gene	clone size	J gene	CDR3 DNA	CDR3 protein
.	TRBV20-1	.	TRBJ2-3	TGCAGTGCTAACCGGGATACGCAGTATTTT	CSANRDTQYF
.	TRBV3-1/TRBV3-2	.	TRBJ2-7	TGTGCCAGCAGCTCTCTCGGGTACGAGCAGTACTTC	CASSSLGYEQYF
.	TRBV6-5	once	TRBJ1-2	TGTGCCAGCAGTTACGGGAGGGGCCAAAACTATGGCTACACCTTC	CASSYGRGQNYGYTF
TRBD1	TRBV29-1	.	TRBJ1-3	TGCGTTGGACAGGGTACTGGAAACACCATATATTTT	CVGQGTGNTIYF
.	TRBV2	.	TRBJ1-5	TGTGCCAGCAGTGGGGAGGGAGGCCAGCCCCAGCATTTT	CASSGEGGQPQHF
.	TRBV5-6	few	TRBJ2-3	TGTGCCAGCAGCATCTTGGATACGCAGTATTTT	CASSILDTQYF
.	TRBV7-9	.	TRBJ1-1	TGTGCCAGCAGCATACAGGACCCCACAGTCACTGAAGCTTTCTTT	CASSIQDPTVTEAFF
TRBD2	TRBV29-1	.	TRBJ2-1	TGCAGTACCCTTGGGGGGGGCTCCTACAATGAGCAGTTCTTC	CSTLGGGSYNEQFF
.	TRBV7-8	.	TRBJ1-1	TGTGCCAGCAGCTTAGCGCCTGAGGGGGAGTATGCTTTCTTT	CASSLAPEGEYAFF
TRBD2	TRBV7-6	.	TRBJ2-1	TGTGCCAGCAGCCCGCTAGCGCGGGGGGCTCGATCCTACAATGAGCAGTTCTTC	CASSPLARGARSYNEQFF
.	TRBV18	.	TRBJ1-2	TGTGCCAGCTCACCATCGGGGGACTATGGCTACACCTTC	CASSPSGDYGYTF
TRBD1	TRBV28	.	TRBJ1-6	TGTGCCAGCAGTCGGGCAGGGGGCAATAATTCACCCCTCCACTTT	CASSRAGGNNSPLHF
.	TRBV27	.	TRBJ2-1	TGTGCCAGCAGTTTGGGAGCGTTCTACTACAATGAGCAGTTCTTC	CASSLGAFYYNEQFF
.	TRBV10-3	.	TRBJ2-2	TGTGCCACACTTACCGGGACGGAGGGCACCGGGGAGCTGTTTTTT	CATLTGTEGTGELFF
TRBD2	TRBV4-2	.	TRBJ2-3	TGTGCCAGCAGCCAAGATCTAAGCGGGAGCGTAGATACGCAGTATTTT	CASSQDLSGSVDTQYF
TRBD1	TRBV28	.	TRBJ2-5	TGTGCCAGCAGTTTAGGGACAGGGGGCTCGCAAGAGACCCAGTACTTC	CASSLGTGGSQETQYF
.	TRBV5-1	.	TRBJ1-1	TGCGCCAGCAGCTTGTTAGGGGAGGGAAACACTGAAGCTTTCTTT	CASSLLGEGNTEAFF
.	TRBV15	.	TRBJ2-3	TGTGCCACCAGCGCAGAGAAGAGAGGGGGGACAGTCCCAGATACGCAGTATTTT	CATSAEKRGGTVPDTQYF
.	TRBV7-9	.	TRBJ2-1	TGTGCCAGCAGTTCACAGCGGCGCCTAGGAAATGAGCAGTTCTTC	CASSSQRRLGNEQFF
.	TRBV12-3/TRBV12-4	.	TRBJ2-1	TGTGCCAGCAGTTTAGCGCCCCTAGCAGAGCAGTTCTTC	CASSLAPLAEQFF
.	TRBV5-6	once	TRBJ1-2	TGTGCCAGCAGCTTGGGTTACAGCGAACCCCGCGGGACCTTC	CASSLGYSEPRGTF
.	TRBV5-1	once	TRBJ1-4	TGCGCCAGCAGCTTGGGGGTCGGGGGGCGCCATGAAAAACTGTTTTTT	CASSLGVGGRHEKLFF
TRBD1	TRBV12-3/TRBV12-4	.	TRBJ1-1	TGTGCCAGCAGGAGGACAGGGGGCCTTGAAGCTTTCTTT	CASRRTGGLEAFF
.	TRBV14	.	TRBJ1-6	TGTGCCAGCAGCCAAGGGTTTGGCGGGAGTGCACCCCTCCACTTT	CASSQGFGGSAPLHF
TRBD1	TRBV27	.	TRBJ1-2	TGTGCCAGCAGTGCCTTAAGGACAGGGCGGTGGGGCTACACCTTC	CASSALRTGRWGYTF
.	TRBV4-2	.	TRBJ1-2	TGTGCCAGCAGCCAAGATATCCGGGACTATGGCTACACCTTC	CASSQDIRDYGYTF
.	TRBV18	.	TRBJ1-5	TGTGCCAGCTCACCTCCCGGGAATAGCAATCAGCCCCAGCATTTT	CASSPPGNSNQPQHF
.	TRBV24-1	.	TRBJ1-2	TGTGCCACCAGTGATTCGTTTTTGGGCTACACCTTC	CATSDSFLGYTF
TRBD1	TRBV28	.	TRBJ1-1	TGTGCCAGCAGGGGGACAGGGGGCACTGAAGCTTTCTTT	CASRGTGGTEAFF
TRBD1	TRBV9	.	TRBJ1-3	TGTGCCAGCAGCGTAGGAACAGGGGGTTCTGGAAACACCATATATTTT	CASSVGTGGSGNTIYF
.	TRBV3-1/TRBV3-2	.	TRBJ2-1	TGTGCCAGCAGCCCCCGGGAAGTAGTAACCTACAATGAGCAGTTCTTC	CASSPREVVTYNEQFF
TRBD2	TRBV19	.	TRBJ2-5	TGTGCCAGTAGTTATGGACTAGCGGGGGGGAGACAAGAGACCCAGTACTTC	CASSYGLAGGRQETQYF
TRBD2	TRBV6-4	.	TRBJ2-7	TGTGCCAGCACAGTAACTAGCGGGAGTTTCTACGAGCAGTACTTC	CASTVTSGSFYEQYF
TRBD2	TRBV5-8	.	TRBJ2-7	TGTGCCAGCAGCTTGGGGTTTCATCTAGCGGGGGCCTACGAGCAGTACTTC	CASSLGFHLAGAYEQYF
TRBD1	TRBV6-5	.	TRBJ1-2	TGTGCCAGCAGCAGACAGGGAAACTATGGCTACACCTTC	CASSRQGNYGYTF
TRBD2	TRBV18	.	TRBJ2-3	TGTGCCAGCTCAAGGCCTAGCGGGAGGAGCACAGATACGCAGTATTTT	CASSRPSGRSTDTQYF
.	TRBV29-1	few	TRBJ1-2	TGCAGCGTTGCGGGTTTTTATGGCTACACCTTC	CSVAGFYGYTF
.	TRBV28	once	TRBJ1-5	TGTGCCACCAAGACGGGGGTATCTCAGCCCCAGCATTTT	CATKTGVSQPQHF
TRBD2	TRBV7-2	.	TRBJ2-2	TGTGCCAGCAGCCACGGGGGGAGCACCGGGGAGCTGTTTTTT	CASSHGGSTGELFF
.	TRBV19	.	TRBJ2-2	TGTGCCAGTAGTAATTGGTGGGGGGAGGACACCGGGGAGCTGTTTTTT	CASSNWWGEDTGELFF
TRBD1	TRBV14	.	TRBJ1-6	TGTGCCAGCAGCCAAGTTTACAACAGGGGCAGGAGCTCCTATAATTCACCCCTCCACTTT	CASSQVYNRGRSSYNSPLHF
TRBD1	TRBV27	.	TRBJ2-1	TGTGCCAGCAGTCCACCGGGACAGGGAACCTACAATGAGCAGTTCTTC	CASSPPGQGTYNEQFF
.	TRBV7-9	.	TRBJ1-4	TGTGCCAGCAGCTTAGAAGGGGTTGCGAAACTGTTTTTT	CASSLEGVAKLFF
.	TRBV27	.	TRBJ1-1	TGTGCCAGCAGTGGCCGACAGGTGGGATCGAACACTGAAGCTTTCTTT	CASSGRQVGSNTEAFF
TRBD1	TRBV28	.	TRBJ1-4	TGTGCCAGCAGCCTCACCGGGACAGCAGAAAAACTGTTTTTT	CASSLTGTAEKLFF
.	TRBV5-4	.	TRBJ1-1	TGTGCCAGCAGTCTACGGTTGAACACTGAAGCTTTCTTT	CASSLRLNTEAFF
.	TRBV5-1	.	TRBJ1-5	TGCGCCAGCAGCTTGGGGGAGGGGGTTGCTCAGCCCCAGCATTTT	CASSLGEGVAQPQHF
.	TRBV28	.	TRBJ2-3	TGTGCCAGCCGGGCCGCAGACGGGGATTCATTTTATACGCAGTATTTT	CASRAADGDSFYTQYF
TRBD2	TRBV7-6	.	TRBJ2-7	TGTGCCAGCAGCCTAGAGCGGGGGTCCCCCCTCGAGCAGTACTTC	CASSLERGSPLEQYF
.	TRBV5-6	many	TRBJ1-2	TGTGCCAGCAGCCCAAGGGGAACCCGTCATGGCTACACCTTC	CASSPRGTRHGYTF
.	TRBV24-1	.	TRBJ2-7	TGTGCCACCAGTGGAGGCCCGGGGGTTACCTACGAGCAGTACTTC	CATSGGPGVTYEQYF
.	TRBV21-1	.	TRBJ2-7	TGTGCCAGCAGTCAACCGGGACAGGGTAAATCCGAGCAGTACTTC	CASSQPGQGKSEQYF
TRBD1	TRBV12-5	.	TRBJ1-2	TGTGCTAGTGGTGCCGGGCAGGGGGGTAACTATGGCTACACCTTC	CASGAGQGGNYGYTF
.	TRBV7-9	.	TRBJ2-5	TGTGCCAGCAGCTTAAAGTGGGCGCCGGTCTCGGAGACCCAGTACTTC	CASSLKWAPVSETQYF
.	TRBV4-1	.	TRBJ1-5	TGCGCCAGCACCTCGGGTCCCGCGAGCAATCAGCCCCAGCATTTT	CASTSGPASNQPQHF